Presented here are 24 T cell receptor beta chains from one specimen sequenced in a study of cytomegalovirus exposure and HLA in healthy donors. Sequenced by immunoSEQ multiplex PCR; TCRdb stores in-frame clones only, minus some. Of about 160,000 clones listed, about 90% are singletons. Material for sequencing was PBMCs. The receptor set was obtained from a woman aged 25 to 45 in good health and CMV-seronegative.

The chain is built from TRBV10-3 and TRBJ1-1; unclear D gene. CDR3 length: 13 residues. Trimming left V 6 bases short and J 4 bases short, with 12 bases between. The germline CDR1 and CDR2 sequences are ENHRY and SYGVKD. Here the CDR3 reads CAIREREVTEAFF. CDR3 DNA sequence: TGTGCCATCAGGGAACGGGAGGTCACTGAAGCTTTCTTT.

CDR3 region: CASSRRVADTQYF. The CDR3 nucleotides are TGTGCCAGCAGCCGACGTGTTGCAGATACGCAGTATTTT. The chain joins TRBV5-6 to TRBJ2-3, with unresolved D. V was pared by 4 bases and J by 4 bases, with 10 bases between. Germline V gene sequence: CDR1 SGHDT, CDR2 YYEEEE. The CDR3 length is 13 residues.

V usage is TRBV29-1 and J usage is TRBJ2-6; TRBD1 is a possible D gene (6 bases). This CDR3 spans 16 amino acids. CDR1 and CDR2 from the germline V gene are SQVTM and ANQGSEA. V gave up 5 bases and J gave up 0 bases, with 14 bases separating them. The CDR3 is CSVTRDTDSGANVLTF. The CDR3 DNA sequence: TGCAGCGTTACCCGGGACACCGACTCTGGGGCCAACGTCCTGACTTTC. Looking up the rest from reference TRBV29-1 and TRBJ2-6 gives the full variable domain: SAVISQKPSRDICQRGTSLTIQCQVDSQVTMMFWYRQQPGQSLTLIATANQGSEATYESGFVIDKFPISRPNLTFSTLTVSNMSPEDSSIYLCSVTRDTDSGANVLTFGAGSRLTVL.

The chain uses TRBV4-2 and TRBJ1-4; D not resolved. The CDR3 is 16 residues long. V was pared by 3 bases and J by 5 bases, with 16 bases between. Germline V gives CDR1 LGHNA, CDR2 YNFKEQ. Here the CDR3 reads CASSHTPDRTNEKLFF. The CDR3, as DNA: TGTGCCAGCAGCCATACCCCGGACCGAACGAATGAAAAACTGTTTTTT.

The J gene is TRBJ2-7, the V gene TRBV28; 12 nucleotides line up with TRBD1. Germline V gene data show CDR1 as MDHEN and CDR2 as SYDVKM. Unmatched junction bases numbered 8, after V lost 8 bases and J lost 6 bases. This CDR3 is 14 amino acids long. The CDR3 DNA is TGTGCCAGCGGCTTGGGACAGGGGGCCCGCGAGCAGTACTTC. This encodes CASGLGQGAREQYF. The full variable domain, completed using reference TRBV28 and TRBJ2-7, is DVKVTQSSRYLVKRTGEKVFLECVQDMDHENMFWYRQDPGLGLRLIYFSYDVKMKEKGDIPEGYSVSREKKERFSLILESASTNQTSMYLCASGLGQGAREQYFGPGTRLTVT.

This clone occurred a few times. CDR3 amino acids: CASSLTIAEAFF. CDR3 DNA sequence: TGTGCCAGCAGCCTAACCATTGCCGAGGCTTTCTTT. The chain combines TRBV7-9 with TRBJ1-1, with unresolved D. Germline loops: CDR1 SEHNR, CDR2 FQNEAQ (reference sequence). The CDR3 runs 12 residues. V was pared by 5 bases and J by 11 bases, with 15 bases between.

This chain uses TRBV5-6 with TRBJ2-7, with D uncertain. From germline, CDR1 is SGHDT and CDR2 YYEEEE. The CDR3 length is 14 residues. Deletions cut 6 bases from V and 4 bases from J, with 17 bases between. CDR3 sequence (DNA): TGTGCCAGCAACACGCTGGGGATCGAGTACGAGCAGTACTTC. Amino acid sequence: CASNTLGIEYEQYF.

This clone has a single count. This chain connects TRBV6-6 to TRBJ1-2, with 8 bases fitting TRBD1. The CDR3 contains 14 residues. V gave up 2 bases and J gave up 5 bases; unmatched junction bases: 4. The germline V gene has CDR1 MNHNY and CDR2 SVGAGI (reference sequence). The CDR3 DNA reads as TGTGCCAGCAGTTACCCCCAGGGGGCGTATGGCTACACCTTC. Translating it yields CASSYPQGAYGYTF.

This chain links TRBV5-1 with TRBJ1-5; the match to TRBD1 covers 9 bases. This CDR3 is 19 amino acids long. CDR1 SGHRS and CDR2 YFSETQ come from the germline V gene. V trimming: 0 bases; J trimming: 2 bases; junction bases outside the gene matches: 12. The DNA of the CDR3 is TGCGCCAGCAGCTTGGCCCTGAAGGACAGGGGCGAAGGCAATCAGCCCCAGCATTTT. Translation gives CASSLALKDRGEGNQPQHF.

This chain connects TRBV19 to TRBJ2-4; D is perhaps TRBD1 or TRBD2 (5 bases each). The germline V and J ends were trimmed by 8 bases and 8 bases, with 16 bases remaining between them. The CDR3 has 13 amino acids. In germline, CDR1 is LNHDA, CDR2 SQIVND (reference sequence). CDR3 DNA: TGTGCCAGTTCAGGTGGGGGTTTGGACATTCAGTACTTC. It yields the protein CASSGGGLDIQYF.

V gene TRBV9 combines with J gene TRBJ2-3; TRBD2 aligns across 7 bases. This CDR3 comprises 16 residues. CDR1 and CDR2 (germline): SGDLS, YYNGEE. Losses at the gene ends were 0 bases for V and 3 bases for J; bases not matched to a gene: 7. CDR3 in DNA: TGTGCCAGCAGCGTAGGCGGGCTAGCGGATACAGATACGCAGTATTTT. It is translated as CASSVGGLADTDTQYF.

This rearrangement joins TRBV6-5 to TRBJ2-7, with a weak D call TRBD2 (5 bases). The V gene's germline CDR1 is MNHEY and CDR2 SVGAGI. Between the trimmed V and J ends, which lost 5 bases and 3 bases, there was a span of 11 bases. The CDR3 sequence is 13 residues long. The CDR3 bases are TGTGCCAGCAGTGAGGGTCAGGACTACGAGCAGTACTTC. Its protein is CASSEGQDYEQYF.

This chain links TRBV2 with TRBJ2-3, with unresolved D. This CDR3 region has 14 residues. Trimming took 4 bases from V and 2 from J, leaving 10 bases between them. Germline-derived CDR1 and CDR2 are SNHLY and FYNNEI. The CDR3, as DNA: TGTGCCAGCAGTGGGGCAGTGGCCACAGATACGCAGTATTTT. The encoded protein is CASSGAVATDTQYF.

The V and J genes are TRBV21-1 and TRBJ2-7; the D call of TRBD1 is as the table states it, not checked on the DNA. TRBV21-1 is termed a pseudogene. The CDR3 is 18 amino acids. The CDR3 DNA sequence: TGTGCCAGCAGCAAAGCGCGGGACAGGGGACTTGATTGCCACGAGCAGTACTTC. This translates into CASSKARDRGLDCHEQYF.

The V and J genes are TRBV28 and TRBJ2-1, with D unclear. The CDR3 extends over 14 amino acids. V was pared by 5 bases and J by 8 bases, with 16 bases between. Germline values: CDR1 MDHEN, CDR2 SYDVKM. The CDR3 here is CASSPSDGFDEQFF. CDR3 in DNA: TGTGCCAGCAGTCCGAGTGACGGGTTCGATGAGCAGTTCTTC.

The CDR3 DNA is TGTGCCAGCAGCGTAGGACAGGGGCCGTCGGCCCAGCATTTT. This gives the protein CASSVGQGPSAQHF. This chain connects TRBV9 to TRBJ1-5, with 8 bases identical to TRBD1. With V trimmed by 0 bases and J by 11 bases, 7 bases remained unmatched. CDR1 is SGDLS and CDR2 is YYNGEE in the germline V gene. The CDR3 totals 14 residues.

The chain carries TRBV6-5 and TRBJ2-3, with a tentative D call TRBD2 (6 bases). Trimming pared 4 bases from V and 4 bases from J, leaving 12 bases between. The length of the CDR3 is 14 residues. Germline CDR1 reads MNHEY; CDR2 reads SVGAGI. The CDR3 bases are TGTGCCAGCAGTTGGGGTGGGGACTCAGATACGCAGTATTTT. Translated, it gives CASSWGGDSDTQYF.

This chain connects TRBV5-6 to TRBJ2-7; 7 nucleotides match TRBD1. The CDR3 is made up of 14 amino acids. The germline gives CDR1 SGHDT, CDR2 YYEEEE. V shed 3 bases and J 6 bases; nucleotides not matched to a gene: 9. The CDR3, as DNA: TGTGCCAGCAGCTGGGGGCGACAGGGCTCCGAGCAGTACTTC. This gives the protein CASSWGRQGSEQYF.

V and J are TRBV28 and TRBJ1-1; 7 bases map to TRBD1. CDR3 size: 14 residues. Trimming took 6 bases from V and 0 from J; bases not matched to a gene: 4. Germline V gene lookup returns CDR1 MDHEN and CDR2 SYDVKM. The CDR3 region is CASRMGQLNTEAFF. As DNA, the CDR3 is TGTGCCAGCAGGATGGGACAGTTGAACACTGAAGCTTTCTTT.

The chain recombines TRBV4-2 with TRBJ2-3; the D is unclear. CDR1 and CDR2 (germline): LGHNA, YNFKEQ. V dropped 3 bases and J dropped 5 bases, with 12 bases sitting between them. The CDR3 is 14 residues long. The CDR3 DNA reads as TGTGCCAGCAGCCAGGCCGCGACGTTAGATACGCAGTATTTT. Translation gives CASSQAATLDTQYF.

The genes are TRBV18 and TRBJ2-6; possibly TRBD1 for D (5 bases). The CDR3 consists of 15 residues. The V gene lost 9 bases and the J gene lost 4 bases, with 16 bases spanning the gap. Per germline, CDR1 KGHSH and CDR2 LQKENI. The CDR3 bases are TGTGCCAGTGTTAATGGGGCAGGAGGGGCCAACGTCCTGACTTTC. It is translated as CASVNGAGGANVLTF.

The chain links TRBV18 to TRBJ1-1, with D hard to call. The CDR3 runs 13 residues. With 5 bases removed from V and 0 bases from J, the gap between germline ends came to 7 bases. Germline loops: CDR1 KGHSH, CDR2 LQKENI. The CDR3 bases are TGTGCCAGCTCAAAGGAGATGAACACTGAAGCTTTCTTT. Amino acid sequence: CASSKEMNTEAFF.

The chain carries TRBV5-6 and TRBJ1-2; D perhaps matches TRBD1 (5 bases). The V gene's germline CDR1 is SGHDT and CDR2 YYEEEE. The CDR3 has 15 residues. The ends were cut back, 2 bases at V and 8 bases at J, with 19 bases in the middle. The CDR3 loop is CASSFIRTDWGGYTF. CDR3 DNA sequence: TGTGCCAGCAGCTTCATAAGAACGGACTGGGGGGGCTACACCTTC.

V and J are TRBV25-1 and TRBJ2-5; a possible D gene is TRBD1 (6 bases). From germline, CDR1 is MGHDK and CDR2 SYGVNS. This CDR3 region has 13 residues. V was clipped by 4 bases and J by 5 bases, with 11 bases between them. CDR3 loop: CASSATGFETQYF. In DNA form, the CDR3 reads TGTGCCAGCAGTGCCACAGGGTTTGAGACCCAGTACTTC.